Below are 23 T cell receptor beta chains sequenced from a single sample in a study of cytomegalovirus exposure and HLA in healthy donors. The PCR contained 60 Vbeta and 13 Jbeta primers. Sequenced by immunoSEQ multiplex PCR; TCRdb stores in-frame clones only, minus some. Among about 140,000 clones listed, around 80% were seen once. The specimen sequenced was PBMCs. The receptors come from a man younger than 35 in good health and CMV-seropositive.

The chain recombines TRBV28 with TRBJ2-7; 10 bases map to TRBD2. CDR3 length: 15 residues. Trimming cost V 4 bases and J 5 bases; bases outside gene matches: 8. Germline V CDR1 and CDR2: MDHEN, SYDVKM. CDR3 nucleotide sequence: TGTGCCAGCAGTTCCCCTAGCGGGAGTTTCAACGAGCAGTACTTC. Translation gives CASSSPSGSFNEQYF.

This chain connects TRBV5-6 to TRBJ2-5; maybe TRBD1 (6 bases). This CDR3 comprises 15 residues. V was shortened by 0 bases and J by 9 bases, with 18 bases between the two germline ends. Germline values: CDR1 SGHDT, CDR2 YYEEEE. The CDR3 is CASSLGPALKGAQYF. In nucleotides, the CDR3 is TGTGCCAGCAGCTTGGGCCCGGCTCTAAAGGGGGCCCAGTACTTC.

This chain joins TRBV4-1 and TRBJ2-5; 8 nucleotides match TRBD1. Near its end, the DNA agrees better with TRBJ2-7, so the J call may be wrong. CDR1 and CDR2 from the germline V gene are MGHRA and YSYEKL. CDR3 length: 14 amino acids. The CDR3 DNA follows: TGCGCCAGCAGCCAAAGGACAGGGATTTACGAGCAGTACTTC. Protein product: CASSQRTGIYEQYF.

The DNA for the CDR3 is TGCAGCGTTGGAGACAGGGACTACACCTTC. Residues: CSVGDRDYTF. The chain recombines TRBV29-1 with TRBJ1-2; the match to TRBD1 covers 7 bases. V was clipped by 4 bases and J by 10 bases; unmatched bases: 3. The CDR3 is made up of 10 amino acids. The germline gives CDR1 SQVTM, CDR2 ANQGSEA.

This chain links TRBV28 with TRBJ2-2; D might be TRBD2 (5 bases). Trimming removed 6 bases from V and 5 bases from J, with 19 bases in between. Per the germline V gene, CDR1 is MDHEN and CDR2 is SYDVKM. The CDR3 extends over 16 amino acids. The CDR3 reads CASSISPGPGTGELFF. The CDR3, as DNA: TGTGCCAGCAGCATCTCTCCGGGCCCGGGAACCGGGGAGCTGTTTTTT.

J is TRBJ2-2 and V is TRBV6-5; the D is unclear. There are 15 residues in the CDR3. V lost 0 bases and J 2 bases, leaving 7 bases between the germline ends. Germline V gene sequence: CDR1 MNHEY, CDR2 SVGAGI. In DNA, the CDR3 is TGTGCCAGCAGTTACTCTAGCAGAAACACCGGGGAGCTGTTTTTT. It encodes CASSYSSRNTGELFF.

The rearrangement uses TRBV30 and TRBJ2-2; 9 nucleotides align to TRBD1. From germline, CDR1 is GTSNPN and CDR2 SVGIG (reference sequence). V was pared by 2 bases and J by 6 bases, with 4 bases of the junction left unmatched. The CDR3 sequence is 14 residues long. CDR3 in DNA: TGTGCCTGGAGTCTACAGGGGGCGGCCGGGGAGCTGTTTTTT. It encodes CAWSLQGAAGELFF.

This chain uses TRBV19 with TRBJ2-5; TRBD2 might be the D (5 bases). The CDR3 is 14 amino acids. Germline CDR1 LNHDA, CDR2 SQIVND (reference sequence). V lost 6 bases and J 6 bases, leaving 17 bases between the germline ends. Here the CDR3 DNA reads TGTGCCAGTAGCTCTCACGAGGGTAAAAAGACCCAGTACTTC. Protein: CASSSHEGKKTQYF.

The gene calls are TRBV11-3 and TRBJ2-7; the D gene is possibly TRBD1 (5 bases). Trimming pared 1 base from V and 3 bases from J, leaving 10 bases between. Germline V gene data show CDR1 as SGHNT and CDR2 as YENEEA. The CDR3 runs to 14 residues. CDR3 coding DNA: TGTGCCAGCAGCTTAGGGGGCGGCGTCTACGAGCAGTACTTC. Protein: CASSLGGGVYEQYF.

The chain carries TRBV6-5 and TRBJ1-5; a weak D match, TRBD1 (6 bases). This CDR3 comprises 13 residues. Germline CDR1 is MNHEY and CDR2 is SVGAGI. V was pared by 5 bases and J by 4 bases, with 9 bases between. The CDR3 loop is CASSAGTNQPQHF. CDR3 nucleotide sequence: TGTGCCAGCAGTGCTGGGACAAATCAGCCCCAGCATTTT.

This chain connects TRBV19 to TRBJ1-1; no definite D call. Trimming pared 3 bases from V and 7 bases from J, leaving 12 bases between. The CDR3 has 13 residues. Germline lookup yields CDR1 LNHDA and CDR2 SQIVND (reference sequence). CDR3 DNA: TGTGCCAGTAGTATTCTGCCGGGAATTGAAGCTTTCTTT. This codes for CASSILPGIEAFF.

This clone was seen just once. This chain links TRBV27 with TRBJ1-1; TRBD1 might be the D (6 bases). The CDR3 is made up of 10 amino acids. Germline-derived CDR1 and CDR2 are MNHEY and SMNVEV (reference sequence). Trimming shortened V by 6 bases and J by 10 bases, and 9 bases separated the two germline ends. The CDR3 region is CASRGATAFF. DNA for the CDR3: TGTGCCAGCAGGGGGGCGACAGCTTTCTTT.

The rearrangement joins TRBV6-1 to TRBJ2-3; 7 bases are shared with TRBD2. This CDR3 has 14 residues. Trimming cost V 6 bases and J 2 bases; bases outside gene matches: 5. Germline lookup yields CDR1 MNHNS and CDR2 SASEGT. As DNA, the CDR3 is TGTGCCAGCAGCCTGGCGGGAGCCACAGATACGCAGTATTTT. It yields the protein CASSLAGATDTQYF.

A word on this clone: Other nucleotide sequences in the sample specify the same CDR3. The CDR3 DNA is TGTGCCAGCAACCGGGAGAACACTGAAGCTTTCTTT. It yields the protein CASNRENTEAFF. V is TRBV9 and J is TRBJ1-1; D is uncertain. Germline values: CDR1 SGDLS, CDR2 YYNGEE. With 6 bases removed from V and 1 base from J, the gap between germline ends came to 7 bases. This CDR3 spans 12 amino acids.

Here the CDR3 reads CARRIRNPNFF. The DNA for the CDR3 is TGTGCCAGACGAATCAGAAACCCGAATTTTTTT. The V gene is TRBV6-4, the J gene TRBJ1-4; D gene ambiguous. CDR1 and CDR2 (germline): MRHNA, SNTAGT. V gave up 9 bases and J gave up 17 bases, with 19 bases separating them. CDR3 length equals 11 residues.

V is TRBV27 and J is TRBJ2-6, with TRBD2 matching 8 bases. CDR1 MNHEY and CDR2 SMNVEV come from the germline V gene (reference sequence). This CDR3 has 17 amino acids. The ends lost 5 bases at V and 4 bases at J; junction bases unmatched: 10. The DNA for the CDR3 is TGTGCCAGCAGTCTCCTCCCCGGGGGGGCGGGGGCCAACGTCCTGACTTTC. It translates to CASSLLPGGAGANVLTF.

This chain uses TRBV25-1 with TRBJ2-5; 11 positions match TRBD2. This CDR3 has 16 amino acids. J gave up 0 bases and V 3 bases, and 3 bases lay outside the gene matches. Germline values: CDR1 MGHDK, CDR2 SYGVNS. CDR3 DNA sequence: TGTGCCAGCAGTGACGGACTAGCGGGCAACCAAGAGACCCAGTACTTC. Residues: CASSDGLAGNQETQYF.

The CDR3 nucleotides are TGTGCCAGCAGTGATTGGGGACAGGGGCAGACCCAGTACTTC. Its protein is CASSDWGQGQTQYF. This chain links TRBV6-1 with TRBJ2-5; the match to TRBD1 covers 10 bases. Germline CDR1 and CDR2: MNHNS and SASEGT. CDR3 size: 14 residues. The V gene end was trimmed by 3 bases and the J gene end by 6 bases; junction bases not matched to a gene: 4.

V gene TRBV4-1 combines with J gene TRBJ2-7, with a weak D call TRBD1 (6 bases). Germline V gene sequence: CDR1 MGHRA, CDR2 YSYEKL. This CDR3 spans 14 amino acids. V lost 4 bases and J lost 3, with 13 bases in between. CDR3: CASSLGQKGYEQYF. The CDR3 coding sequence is TGCGCCAGCAGCCTGGGACAAAAGGGCTACGAGCAGTACTTC.

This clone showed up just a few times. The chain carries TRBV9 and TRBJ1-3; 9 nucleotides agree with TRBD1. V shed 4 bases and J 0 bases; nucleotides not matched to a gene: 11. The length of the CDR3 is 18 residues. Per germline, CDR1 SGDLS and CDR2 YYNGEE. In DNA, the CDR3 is TGTGCCAGCAGCCCTAAAGGGGACAGGGTGAACTCTGGAAACACCATATATTTT. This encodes CASSPKGDRVNSGNTIYF. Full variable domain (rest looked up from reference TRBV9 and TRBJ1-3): DSGVTQTPKHLITATGQRVTLRCSPRSGDLSVYWYQQSLDQGLQFLIQYYNGEERAKGNILERFSAQQFPDLHSELNLSSLELGDSALYFCASSPKGDRVNSGNTIYFGEGSWLTVV.

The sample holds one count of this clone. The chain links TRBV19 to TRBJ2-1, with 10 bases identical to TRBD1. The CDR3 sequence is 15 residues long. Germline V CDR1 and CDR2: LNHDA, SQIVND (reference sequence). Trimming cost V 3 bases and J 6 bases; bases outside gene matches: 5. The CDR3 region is CASSMTGGAGNEQFF. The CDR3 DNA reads TGTGCCAGTAGTATGACAGGGGGCGCGGGCAATGAGCAGTTCTTC. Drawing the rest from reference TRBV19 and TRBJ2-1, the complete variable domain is DGGITQSPKYLFRKEGQNVTLSCEQNLNHDAMYWYRQDPGQGLRLIYYSQIVNDFQKGDIAEGYSVSREKKESFPLTVTSAQKNPTAFYLCASSMTGGAGNEQFFGPGTRLTVL.

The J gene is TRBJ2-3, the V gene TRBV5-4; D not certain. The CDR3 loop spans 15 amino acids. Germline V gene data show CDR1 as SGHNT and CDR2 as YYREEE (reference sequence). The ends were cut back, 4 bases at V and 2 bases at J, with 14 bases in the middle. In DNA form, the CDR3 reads TGTGCCAGCAGCCAAACCCCGCTAGACACAGATACGCAGTATTTT. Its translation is CASSQTPLDTDTQYF.

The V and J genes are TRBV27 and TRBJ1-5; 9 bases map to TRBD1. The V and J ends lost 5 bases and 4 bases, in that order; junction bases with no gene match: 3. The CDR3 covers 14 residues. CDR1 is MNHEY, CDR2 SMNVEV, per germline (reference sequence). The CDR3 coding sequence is TGTGCCAGCAGTACCGGGACAGGGAATCAGCCCCAGCATTTT. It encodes CASSTGTGNQPQHF.